The source of this T cell receptor (beta chain) is a study of blood T cell repertoires in COVID-19. Turning to the study itself: T cells, B-cell-depleted T cells, or PBMCs supplied cDNA or gDNA.

Trimming left V 0 bases short and J 6 bases short, with 9 bases between. The germline V gene encodes CDR1 SGHRS and CDR2 YFSETQ. This CDR3 region has 14 residues. This clone occurred once. Assay: immunoSEQ multiplex PCR; the TCRdb copy retains only in-frame clones and omits some. The profile shows 350,000 to 400,000 clones, 90% to 95% of them singletons. This receptor was obtained from a woman in her 40s who had been exposed to COVID-19. The sequenced material came from PBMCs or T cells enriched from blood (not recorded which). V usage is TRBV5-1 and J usage is TRBJ2-2, with D maybe TRBD1 (5 bases). This CDR3 is CASSLEGAPGELFF. Here the CDR3 DNA reads TGCGCCAGCAGCTTGGAAGGGGCCCCCGGGGAGCTGTTTTTT.